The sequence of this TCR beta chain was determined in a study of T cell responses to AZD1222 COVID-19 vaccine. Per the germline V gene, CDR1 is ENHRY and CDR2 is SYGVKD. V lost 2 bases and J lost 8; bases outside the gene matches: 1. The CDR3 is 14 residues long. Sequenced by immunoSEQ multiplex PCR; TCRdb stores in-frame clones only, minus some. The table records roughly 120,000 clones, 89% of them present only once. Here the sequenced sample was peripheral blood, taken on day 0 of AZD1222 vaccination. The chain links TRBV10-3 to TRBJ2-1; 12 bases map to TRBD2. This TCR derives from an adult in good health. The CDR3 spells CAISELAGGDEQFF. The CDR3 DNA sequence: TGTGCCATCAGTGAGCTAGCGGGGGGGGATGAGCAGTTCTTC.